Following are 25 T cell receptor beta chains from one sample sequenced in a study of T-cell reconstitution after alpha-beta-depleted transplantation in children. Unique molecular identifiers were built into the TCRbeta library. One entry per CDR3 protein results from TCRdb running MiXCR on the PCR reads. The table records under 75,000 distinct CDR3 sequences, approximately 10% of them present only once. Material: PBMCs, obtained before TCRalphabeta/CD19-depleted stem cell transplant. These receptors were collected from a boy aged 5-17 years with acute myeloid leukemia, due to receive a stem cell transplant.

Ten or more counts support this clonotype. The genes are TRBV24-1 and TRBJ2-1; unclear D gene. CDR3 length: 18 residues. CDR1 KGHDR and CDR2 SFDVKD come from the germline V gene. The ends were cut back, 2 bases at V and 5 bases at J, with 21 bases in the middle. Here the CDR3 reads CATSDYGSGKMRDNEQFF. Here the CDR3 DNA reads TGTGCCACCAGTGATTACGGGTCCGGAAAGATGCGAGACAATGAGCAGTTCTTC.

This clonotype has at least ten counts. J is TRBJ2-3 and V is TRBV6-5; no reliable D call. Germline lookup yields CDR1 MNHEY and CDR2 SVGAGI. The V and J ends lost 0 bases and 8 bases respectively, with 12 bases between them. The CDR3 totals 14 residues. The CDR3 region has the DNA TGTGCCAGCAGTTACTCGTACTCCGCCGGTACGCAGTATTTT. Its protein is CASSYSYSAGTQYF.

This clonotype was counted at least ten times. J is TRBJ2-5 and V is TRBV24-1; perhaps D is TRBD1 or TRBD2 (5 bases each). The CDR3 contains 17 residues. The V end was cut by 4 bases, the J end by 5 bases, with 22 bases between. Per germline, CDR1 KGHDR and CDR2 SFDVKD. CDR3 DNA sequence: TGTGCCACCAGTGACCCAACCGGACAATCCGCGGGTGAGACCCAGTACTTC. Amino acids: CATSDPTGQSAGETQYF.

This chain uses TRBV4-1 with TRBJ1-6; 7 bases agree with TRBD1. The junction had 7 bases not matched to a gene; V was cut back by 6 bases and J by 5 bases. CDR1 MGHRA and CDR2 YSYEKL come from the germline V gene. This CDR3 region has 15 residues. The CDR3 region has the DNA TGCGCCAGCAGAACCCTACAGGGGAATAATTCACCCCTCCACTTT. Translated, it gives CASRTLQGNNSPLHF.

This clonotype was counted many times. This chain links TRBV4-3 with TRBJ2-7; 7 nucleotides align to TRBD2. The V gene's germline CDR1 is LGHNA and CDR2 YSLEER. This CDR3 has 15 amino acids. V lost 0 bases to trimming and J lost 2 bases; unmatched junction nucleotides: 4. CDR3 in amino acids: CASSQDGGRAYEQYF. DNA for the CDR3: TGCGCCAGCAGCCAAGACGGGGGGAGGGCCTACGAGCAGTACTTC.

This clonotype has a count of ten or more. V and J are TRBV7-8 and TRBJ1-1, with a possible D match to TRBD1 (5 bases). This CDR3 comprises 17 residues. Germline CDR1 is SGHVS and CDR2 is FQNEAQ. The V gene lost 3 bases and the J gene lost 3 bases, with 20 bases spanning the gap. The CDR3 DNA follows: TGTGCCAGCAGCTTGTTCAGGGTCGGCAGGATTGACACTGAAGCTTTCTTT. It encodes CASSLFRVGRIDTEAFF. Looking up the rest from reference TRBV7-8 and TRBJ1-1 gives the full variable domain: GAGVSQSPRYKVAKRGQDVALRCDPISGHVSLFWYQQALGQGPEFLTYFQNEAQLDKSGLPSDRFFAERPEGSVSTLKIQRTQQEDSAVYLCASSLFRVGRIDTEAFFGQGTRLTVV.

This clonotype has a count of ten or more. The J gene is TRBJ2-7, the V gene TRBV4-2; 14 nucleotides agree with TRBD2. The CDR3 length is 16 residues. The J segment lost 5 bases and the V segment lost 4 bases, leaving 7 bases of the junction unmatched. Germline CDR1 LGHNA, CDR2 YNFKEQ. CDR3 coding DNA: TGTGCCAGCAGCCTTGGACTAGCGGGAGGAACCGACGAGCAGTACTTC. It is translated as CASSLGLAGGTDEQYF.

This clonotype was recorded at least ten times. V and J are TRBV9 and TRBJ1-2, with D perhaps matching TRBD1 (5 bases). This CDR3 has 13 residues. Trimming removed 4 bases at V and 4 bases at J, with 11 bases between. Germline-derived CDR1 and CDR2 are SGDLS and YYNGEE. The CDR3 loop is CASSTDSSYGYTF. The CDR3 region has the DNA TGTGCCAGCAGCACTGACAGTTCCTATGGCTACACCTTC. The variable domain in full, completed from reference TRBV9 and TRBJ1-2, reads DSGVTQTPKHLITATGQRVTLRCSPRSGDLSVYWYQQSLDQGLQFLIQYYNGEERAKGNILERFSAQQFPDLHSELNLSSLELGDSALYFCASSTDSSYGYTFGSGTRLTVV.

Many counts were recorded for this clonotype. This rearrangement joins TRBV4-3 to TRBJ2-1, with 8 nucleotides matching TRBD2. The CDR3 runs 16 residues. The ends lost 0 bases at V and 7 bases at J; junction bases unmatched: 8. In germline, CDR1 is LGHNA, CDR2 YSLEER. The CDR3 nucleotides are TGCGCCAGCAGCCAAGATGGTGCGGGAGGTAGAAATGAGCAGTTCTTC. Encoded protein: CASSQDGAGGRNEQFF.

Many counts were recorded for this clonotype. The chain has TRBV12-3 or TRBV12-4 and TRBJ2-5, with D perhaps matching TRBD2 (6 bases). This CDR3 spans 14 amino acids. V dropped 3 bases and J dropped 2 bases, with 10 bases sitting between them. The CDR3 is CASSFGRRQETQYF. CDR3 in DNA: TGTGCCAGCAGTTTTGGGAGGCGTCAAGAGACCCAGTACTTC.

Remarks on this clonotype: A much larger clone is a single base away; this may be a read error. The V and J genes are TRBV29-1 and TRBJ1-1; D ambiguous. The germline V and J ends were trimmed by 8 bases and 7 bases, with 20 bases remaining between them. Per the germline V gene, CDR1 is SQVTM and CDR2 is ANQGSEA. The CDR3 runs to 13 residues. The DNA for the CDR3 is TGCAGCTACACCACCACTTTGGCGGGTGAAGCTTTCTTT. As protein: CSYTTTLAGEAFF.

This clonotype has at least ten counts. Its ends do not fully match the called genes, so a read error is possible. The chain carries TRBV27 and TRBJ2-7, with 7 bases fitting TRBD2. The germline V gene has CDR1 MNHEY and CDR2 SMNVEV (reference sequence). There are 16 residues in the CDR3. The CDR3 DNA follows: TGTGCCAGCAGTTTTTCCCCGAGCGGGGTGTCCTCCGAGCAGTACTTC. Its protein product is CASSFSPSGVSSEQYF.

This clonotype was counted ten times or more. One junction end does not reproduce the germline sequence, and a read error may be involved. The J gene is TRBJ1-1, the V gene TRBV30; maybe TRBD1 (5 bases). Germline lookup yields CDR1 GTSNPN and CDR2 SVGIG (reference sequence). The CDR3 is 8 residues long. This CDR3 is CAWSRGNF. The CDR3 nucleotides read TGTGCCTGGAGTCGGGGGAACTTT.

This clonotype has ten or more counts. The gene calls are TRBV10-3 and TRBJ2-2; 7 positions agree with TRBD1. CDR3 length: 14 residues. After removal of 8 bases from V and 3 bases from J, the junction contained 6 bases not matched to a gene. Germline V gene data show CDR1 as ENHRY and CDR2 as SYGVKD. The CDR3 loop reads CAILSGTDTGELFF. Written as DNA, the CDR3 is TGTGCCATCTTATCCGGGACAGACACCGGGGAGCTGTTTTTT.

This clonotype was seen at least ten times. The V and J genes are TRBV20-1 and TRBJ1-5; 11 bases line up with TRBD1. CDR1 is DFQATT and CDR2 is SNEGSKA in the germline V gene (reference sequence). The CDR3 is 19 residues long. V lost 0 bases, J lost 0 bases, and 10 bases stayed unmatched. The CDR3 region has the DNA TGCAGTGCTAGAGATGTATTTGGACAGGGGGCCCATAGCAATCAGCCCCAGCATTTT. It yields the protein CSARDVFGQGAHSNQPQHF.

This clonotype appeared many times. This chain uses TRBV29-1 with TRBJ1-5, with D possibly TRBD1 on 6 matching bases. CDR1 is SQVTM, CDR2 ANQGSEA, per germline. V lost 4 bases and J 2 bases, leaving 15 bases between the germline ends. The CDR3 contains 15 residues. The CDR3 DNA follows: TGCAGCGTTGGAGTACAGGGAGGGGGCAATCAGCCCCAGCATTTT. Its protein is CSVGVQGGGNQPQHF. Drawing the rest from reference TRBV29-1 and TRBJ1-5, the complete variable domain is SAVISQKPSRDICQRGTSLTIQCQVDSQVTMMFWYRQQPGQSLTLIATANQGSEATYESGFVIDKFPISRPNLTFSTLTVSNMSPEDSSIYLCSVGVQGGGNQPQHFGDGTRLSIL.

This clonotype appeared many times. This chain links TRBV3-1 with TRBJ1-5, with no clear D. This CDR3 is 15 amino acids long. In germline, CDR1 is LGHDT, CDR2 YNNKEL (reference sequence). Trimming removed 4 bases at V and 2 bases at J, with 12 bases between. The CDR3 spells CASSPRLMGNQPQHF. The CDR3 DNA is TGTGCCAGCAGCCCCAGGTTGATGGGCAATCAGCCCCAGCATTTT.

This clonotype appeared many times. The chain links TRBV29-1 to TRBJ1-2; TRBD1 matches at 8 bases. Trimming cost V 3 bases and J 4 bases; bases outside gene matches: 4. Germline V gene data show CDR1 as SQVTM and CDR2 as ANQGSEA. CDR3 size: 13 residues. The CDR3 bases are TGCAGCGTTGAGGACAGGGCGGGCTATGGCTACACCTTC. Its translation: CSVEDRAGYGYTF.

This clonotype came up many times. The chain recombines TRBV11-2 with TRBJ2-7; 7 nucleotides align to TRBD2. This CDR3 has 14 residues. Germline loops: CDR1 SGHAT, CDR2 FQNNGV. V dropped 5 bases and J dropped 2; count of bases not matched to a gene: 6. CDR3 nucleotides: TGTGCCAGCAGCCTCCCGGGACTAACCTACGAGCAGTACTTC. Residues: CASSLPGLTYEQYF.

Many counts were recorded for this clonotype. The J gene is TRBJ2-7, the V gene TRBV3-1; TRBD1 might be the D (6 bases). V was pared by 0 bases and J by 2 bases, with 20 bases between. The CDR3 contains 18 residues. Germline values: CDR1 LGHDT, CDR2 YNNKEL (reference sequence). The CDR3 sequence is CASSQDIIPGHRAYEQYF. CDR3 DNA: TGTGCCAGCAGCCAAGATATAATCCCGGGACACAGGGCCTACGAGCAGTACTTC.

This clonotype has ten or more counts. The genes are TRBV5-1 and TRBJ2-2; unclear D gene. The CDR3 runs 15 residues. Trimming took off 4 bases at V and 6 bases at J, with 16 bases between the two ends. Germline loops: CDR1 SGHRS, CDR2 YFSETQ. CDR3 nucleotide sequence: TGCGCCAGCAGCGGGAAAGAAGTTATTTCCGGGGAGCTGTTTTTT. This gives the protein CASSGKEVISGELFF.

This clonotype was detected many times. The V gene is TRBV7-9, the J gene TRBJ2-2; 8 nucleotides match TRBD2. Germline V gene data show CDR1 as SEHNR and CDR2 as FQNEAQ (reference sequence). Trimming removed 5 bases from V and 5 bases from J; junction bases left unmatched: 10. This CDR3 contains 16 residues. The CDR3 DNA sequence: TGTGCCAGCAGCCCCCGACTAGCGCCCAGAACCGGGGAGCTGTTTTTT. Its protein is CASSPRLAPRTGELFF.

This clonotype was seen at least ten times. This chain uses TRBV27 with TRBJ2-1, with D perhaps matching TRBD2 (5 bases). The ends were cut back, 3 bases at V and 6 bases at J, with 9 bases in the middle. The CDR3 covers 13 residues. From germline, CDR1 is MNHEY and CDR2 SMNVEV (reference sequence). The CDR3 DNA follows: TGTGCCAGCAGTTTTGGACTGAGCAATGAGCAGTTCTTC. It yields the protein CASSFGLSNEQFF.

The table lists this clonotype with many counts. The rearrangement links TRBV6-2 or TRBV6-3 to TRBJ2-6; D not certain. Germline CDR1 is MNHEY and CDR2 is SVGEGT. Trimming took 2 bases from V and 4 from J, leaving 12 bases between them. This CDR3 is built from 16 residues. For the CDR3, the DNA is TGTGCCAGCAGTTACGGTCCCCGCGCAGGGGCCAACGTCCTGACTTTC. Translation gives CASSYGPRAGANVLTF.

This clonotype was counted at least ten times. The chain uses TRBV27 and TRBJ2-2; possibly TRBD1 for D (7 bases). V lost 3 bases to trimming and J lost 3 bases, with 11 bases between them. The CDR3 sequence is 15 residues long. Germline CDR1 is MNHEY and CDR2 is SMNVEV (reference sequence). The CDR3 here is CASSLGRGDTGELFF. In nucleotides, the CDR3 is TGTGCCAGCAGTTTGGGCAGGGGGGACACCGGGGAGCTGTTTTTT.